This paragraph covers one T cell receptor beta chain sequence. Every specimen provided about 1-10 million cryopreserved PBMC before DNA extraction took place. This sample was included in a study of long-term antiretroviral therapy in people with HIV. The germline V gene encodes CDR1 MNHEY and CDR2 SVGAGI. V gave up 4 bases and J gave up 1 base, with 7 bases separating them. CDR3 length equals 13 residues. Running of the v3.0 immunoSEQ assay took place at survey level. Assay used: immunoSEQ multiplex PCR; TCRdb lists only in-frame clones, some missing. The sample contains under 45,000 clones, more than 80% of which appear only once.

V is TRBV6-5 and J is TRBJ2-5; D ambiguous. The receptor comes from a woman aged 50 to 60 with HIV. The sequencing used unsorted PBMCs, collected 3.1 years after starting antiretroviral therapy. The CDR3 reads CASSLGVQETQYF. CDR3 in DNA: TGTGCCAGCAGTTTGGGCGTCCAAGAGACCCAGTACTTC.